This T cell receptor beta chain was recovered during a study of T cells in Graves' hyperthyroidism and ophthalmopathy (dated by TCRdb to between 2018 and 2021). With regard to the full study: Peripheral blood was sampled at the time of initial diagnosis, prior to any treatment. Prospective prediction of ophthalmopathy was tested in an independent validation cohort consisting of 18 to 20 hyperthyroidism patients and approximately 16 patients who later progressed to ophthalmopathy. After sampling, hyperthyroidism patients received methimazole starting at 30 mg daily, and ophthalmopathy patients received high-dose intravenous methylprednisolone. Thyroid tissue and blood T-cell repertoires from roughly six Graves' hyperthyroidism patients were also compared in the study. The 100 discovery patients were divided at random into training and test sets in a 7:3 ratio. To identify distinguishing TCR V-J signatures, a discovery cohort of about a hundred patients was used, comprising roughly 45 with Graves' ophthalmopathy and around 57 with stable Graves' hyperthyroidism. The paper describes TCR Vbeta CDR3 sequencing of about 140 peripheral blood samples, made up of about 41 ophthalmopathy patients, roughly 80 hyperthyroidism patients and roughly 17 progressor patients. What the research found in general, with its limitations: A model built on a 13 V-J signature distinguished ophthalmopathy from stable hyperthyroidism, reaching around 90% sensitivity and approximately 83% specificity in cross-validation and 80%/75% in testing. Most expanded thyroid clonotypes (frequency above 0.001) were also detected in blood, suggesting blood repertoires may reflect thyroid immune responses. In validation, the model predicted progression to ophthalmopathy with over 60% sensitivity and less than 75% specificity, a median of 6.5 months before onset. No statistical method was used to set the sample size in advance, and investigators knew the group allocation.

Stable Graves' hyperthyroidism was defined as no progression to ophthalmopathy during 18 months of follow-up. The hyperthyroidism patients were between 18 and 65 years old and newly diagnosed, with a disease duration of less than 2 months. Any patient with an uncontrolled infection, another autoimmune disease, pregnancy or lactation was excluded. Diagnoses were based on clinical symptoms, serum thyroxine and TRAb, thyroid ultrasound and orbital computed tomography. PBMCs were isolated from approximately 10 ml of fresh peripheral blood by Ficoll-Paque density gradient centrifugation. Trizol reagent was used to extract total RNA, and RNA quality was then checked on an Agilent 2100 Bioanalyzer. This clonotype was detected only once. Its antigen has not been determined. There are no base qualities to consult, and no much larger clone falls within one base. One read alone is weak evidence. TCR beta CDR3 regions were amplified from RNA transcripts. A first-round RT-PCR of the TCR CDR3 used the HTBI primer set with the Qiagen OneStep RT-PCR kit. The libraries were constructed in a second round of multiplex PCR and then size-selected and purified. Libraries were sequenced paired-end with 100 bp reads on an Illumina HiSeq2000. In the original analysis: SOAPnuke was used to process the raw data, with reads discarded if the reads contained adapters or uncalled bases, had a mean Phred below 15, or lacked an exact constant-primer or identifier match. High-quality paired reads were merged using COPE v1.2.5, and each unique nucleotide sequence was defined as a clonotype. MiTCR v1.1 was used to align clonotypes to the IMGT TRBV, TRBD and TRBJ reference segments. The analysis included only V-J combinations with a frequency above 0.0001, which together covered 99% to 99.2% of the repertoires. The TCS score was defined as the ratio of F50 (clonal expansion) to E x V (chaos), calculated using BLOSUM62-based TCRdist between CDR3 peptides within each V-J. Welch's t-statistics and random forest reduced around 550 V-J features to 10 to 15, which were used in a naive Bayes classifier (R e1071). TCRdb took the public reads, trimmed them with fastp at Q25, ran MiXCR for clone calling and kept in-frame beta chains. All rows with the same CDR3 protein become a single entry with the most common DNA and genes. The V and J calls and clone size come from TCRdb's table, not from the authors' own analysis. The sample yields about 720,000 distinct CDR3 sequences; about a sixth were counted once. Roughly 8% of the sample is taken by the ten largest.

Cut back by 2 bases and 3 bases, the V and J ends lie 11 bases apart. Including the terminal cysteine and phenylalanine, the CDR3 comprises 14 residues. CDR3 DNA only is kept here, 42 bases in frame from base 1. For CDR1 and CDR2, the germline V gene lists MDHEN and SYDVKM. The sample comprised blood. The clonotype originates from a man aged 18 to 29 with Graves' hyperthyroidism. This receptor chain uses TRBV28 and TRBJ2-7; no confident D gene assignment can be made. CDR3 loop: CASSLVQSIYEQYF. Here is the DNA: TGTGCCAGCAGTTTAGTCCAGTCAATCTACGAGCAGTACTTC.